The clone carrying this TCR beta chain was found a few times. Germline V gene data show CDR1 as SEHNR and CDR2 as FQNEAQ (reference sequence). The V gene end was trimmed by 5 bases and the J gene end by 2 bases; junction bases not matched to a gene: 6. This CDR3 is 16 amino acids long. The data stem from a study of T cells of healthy individuals. One entry per CDR3 protein, called by TCRdb with MiXCR from the 5' RACE reads. Of fewer than 70,000 distinct CDR3 sequences in the sample, 14% to 15% were seen once. The chain recombines TRBV7-9 with TRBJ1-5, with TRBD1 matching 10 bases. The clonotype comes from a human donor in good health. The CDR3: CASSKAGTGGNQPQHF. The CDR3 coding sequence is TGTGCCAGCAGCAAAGCCGGGACAGGGGGCAATCAGCCCCAGCATTTT.